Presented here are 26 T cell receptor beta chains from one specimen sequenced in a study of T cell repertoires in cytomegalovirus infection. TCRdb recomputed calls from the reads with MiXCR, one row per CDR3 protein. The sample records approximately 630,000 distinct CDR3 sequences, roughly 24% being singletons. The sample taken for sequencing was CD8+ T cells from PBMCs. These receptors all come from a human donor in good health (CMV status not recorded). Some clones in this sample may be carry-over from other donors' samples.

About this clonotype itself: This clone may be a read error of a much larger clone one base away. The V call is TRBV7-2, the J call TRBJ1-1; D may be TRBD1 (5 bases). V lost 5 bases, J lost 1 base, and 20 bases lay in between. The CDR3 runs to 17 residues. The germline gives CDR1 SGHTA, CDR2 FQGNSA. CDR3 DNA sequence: TGTGCCAGCAGCCTGACAGTGCCTGGTCATAGGAACACTGAAGCTTTCTTT. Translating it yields CASSLTVPGHRNTEAFF. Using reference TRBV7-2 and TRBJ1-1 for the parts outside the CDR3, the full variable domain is GAGVSQSPSNKVTEKGKDVELRCDPISGHTALYWYRQSLGQGLEFLIYFQGNSAPDKSGLPSDRFSAERTGGSVSTLTIQRTQQEDSAVYLCASSLTVPGHRNTEAFFGQGTRLTVV.

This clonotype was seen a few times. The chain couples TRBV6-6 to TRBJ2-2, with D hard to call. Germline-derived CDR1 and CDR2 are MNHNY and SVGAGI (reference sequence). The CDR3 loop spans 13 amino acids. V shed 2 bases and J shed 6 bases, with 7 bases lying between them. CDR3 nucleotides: TGTGCCAGCAGTTACGGGCTTGCCGGGGAGCTGTTTTTT. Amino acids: CASSYGLAGELFF.

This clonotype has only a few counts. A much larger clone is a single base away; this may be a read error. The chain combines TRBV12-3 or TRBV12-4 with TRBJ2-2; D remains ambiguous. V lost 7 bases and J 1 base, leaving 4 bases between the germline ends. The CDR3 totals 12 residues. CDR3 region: CASTQNTGELFF. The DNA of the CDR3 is TGTGCCAGCACCCAGAACACCGGGGAGCTGTTTTTT.

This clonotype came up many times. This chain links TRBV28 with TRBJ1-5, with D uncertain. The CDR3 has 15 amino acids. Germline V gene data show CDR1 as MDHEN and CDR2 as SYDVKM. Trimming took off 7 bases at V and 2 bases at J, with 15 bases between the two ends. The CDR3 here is CASTTRGRGNQPQHF. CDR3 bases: TGTGCCAGCACCACGCGAGGGAGAGGCAATCAGCCCCAGCATTTT.

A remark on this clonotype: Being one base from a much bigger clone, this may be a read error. CDR3 DNA sequence: TGTGCCAGCAGTTTAGCGCTGGGAGGGATGGAGACCCAGTACTTC. Translation: CASSLALGGMETQYF. The V gene is TRBV12-3 or TRBV12-4, the J gene TRBJ2-5, with 7 positions matching TRBD2. The J segment lost 5 bases and the V segment lost 0 bases, leaving 6 bases of the junction unmatched. This CDR3 is 15 amino acids long.

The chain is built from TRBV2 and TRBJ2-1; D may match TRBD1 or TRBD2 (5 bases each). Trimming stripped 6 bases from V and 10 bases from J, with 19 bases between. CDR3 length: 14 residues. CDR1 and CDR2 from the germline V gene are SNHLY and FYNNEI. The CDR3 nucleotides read TGTGCCAGCAGCGGTTCGGGGCTCCTTGAGGAGCAGTTCTTC. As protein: CASSGSGLLEEQFF.

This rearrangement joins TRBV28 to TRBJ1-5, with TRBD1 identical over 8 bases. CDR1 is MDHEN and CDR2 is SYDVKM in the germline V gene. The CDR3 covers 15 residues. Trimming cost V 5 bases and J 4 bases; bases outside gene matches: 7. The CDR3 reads CASSRSGGLNQPQHF. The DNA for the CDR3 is TGTGCCAGCAGTCGGTCAGGGGGCTTAAATCAGCCCCAGCATTTT.

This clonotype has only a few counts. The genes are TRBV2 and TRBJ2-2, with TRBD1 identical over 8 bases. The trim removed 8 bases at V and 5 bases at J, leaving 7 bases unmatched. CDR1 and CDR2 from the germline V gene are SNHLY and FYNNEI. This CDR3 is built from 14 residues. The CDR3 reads CASSATGATGELFF. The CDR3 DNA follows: TGTGCCAGCTCCGCGACAGGGGCAACCGGGGAGCTGTTTTTT.

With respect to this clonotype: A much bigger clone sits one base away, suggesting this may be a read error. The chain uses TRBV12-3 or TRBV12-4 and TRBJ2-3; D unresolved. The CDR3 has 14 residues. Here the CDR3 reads CANSLSVSTDTQYF. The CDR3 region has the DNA TGTGCCAACAGTTTGTCGGTTAGCACAGATACGCAGTATTTT.

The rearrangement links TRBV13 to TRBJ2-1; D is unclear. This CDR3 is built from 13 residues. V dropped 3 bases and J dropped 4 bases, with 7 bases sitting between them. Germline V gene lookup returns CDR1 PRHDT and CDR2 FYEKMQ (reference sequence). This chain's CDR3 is CASSFRVYNEQFF. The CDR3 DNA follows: TGTGCCAGCAGCTTCCGGGTATACAATGAGCAGTTCTTC.

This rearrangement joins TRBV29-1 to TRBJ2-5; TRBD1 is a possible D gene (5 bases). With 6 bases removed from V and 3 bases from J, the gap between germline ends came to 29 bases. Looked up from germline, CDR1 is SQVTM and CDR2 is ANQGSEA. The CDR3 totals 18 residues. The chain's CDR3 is CSVGQYRMNVDGKETQYF. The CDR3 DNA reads TGCAGCGTCGGTCAGTACAGGATGAATGTTGATGGAAAAGAGACCCAGTACTTC.

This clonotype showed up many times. This CDR3 reads CASSFPGLAGVGSDTQYF. The CDR3 DNA sequence: TGTGCCAGCAGCTTCCCGGGACTAGCGGGGGTTGGATCGGATACGCAGTATTTT. This chain links TRBV7-2 with TRBJ2-3; 14 nucleotides align to TRBD2. Germline V gene data show CDR1 as SGHTA and CDR2 as FQGNSA. The CDR3 runs to 18 residues. J was trimmed by 6 bases and V by 3 bases; bases with no gene match: 11.

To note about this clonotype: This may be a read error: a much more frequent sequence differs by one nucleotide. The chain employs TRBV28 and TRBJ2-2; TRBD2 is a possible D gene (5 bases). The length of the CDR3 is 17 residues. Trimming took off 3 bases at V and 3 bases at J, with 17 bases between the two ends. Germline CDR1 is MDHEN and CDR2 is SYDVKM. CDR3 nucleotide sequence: TGTGCCAGCAGTTTCCTTCTCCGGGTGGAGGACACCGGGGAGCTGTTTTTT. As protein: CASSFLLRVEDTGELFF.

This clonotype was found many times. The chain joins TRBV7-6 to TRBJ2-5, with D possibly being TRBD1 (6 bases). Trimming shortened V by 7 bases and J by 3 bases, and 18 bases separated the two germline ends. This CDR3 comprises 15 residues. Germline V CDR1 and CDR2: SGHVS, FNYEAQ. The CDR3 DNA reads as TGTGCCAGCACCATATTACCGGGACACGAAGAGACCCAGTACTTC. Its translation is CASTILPGHEETQYF.

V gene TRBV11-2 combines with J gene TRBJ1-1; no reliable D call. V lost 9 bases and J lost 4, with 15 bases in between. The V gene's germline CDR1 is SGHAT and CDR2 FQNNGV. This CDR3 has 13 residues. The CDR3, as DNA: TGTGCCAGATCTGAGGGCCCTGGCACTGAAGCTTTCTTT. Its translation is CARSEGPGTEAFF.

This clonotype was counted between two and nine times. The DNA for the CDR3 is TGCAGTGCTAGAGATAACTTTACCCCACAGCAGTTCTTC. This codes for CSARDNFTPQQFF. V and J are TRBV20-1 and TRBJ2-1; D is undetermined. This CDR3 spans 13 amino acids. From germline, CDR1 is DFQATT and CDR2 SNEGSKA (reference sequence). Between the trimmed V and J ends, which lost 0 bases and 11 bases, there was a span of 14 bases.

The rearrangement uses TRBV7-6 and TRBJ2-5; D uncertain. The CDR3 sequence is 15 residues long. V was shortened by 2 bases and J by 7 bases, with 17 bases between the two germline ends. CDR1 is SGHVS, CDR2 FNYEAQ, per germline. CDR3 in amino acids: CASSLRTAEVWTQYF. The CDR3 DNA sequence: TGTGCCAGCAGCTTAAGGACGGCCGAGGTCTGGACCCAGTACTTC.

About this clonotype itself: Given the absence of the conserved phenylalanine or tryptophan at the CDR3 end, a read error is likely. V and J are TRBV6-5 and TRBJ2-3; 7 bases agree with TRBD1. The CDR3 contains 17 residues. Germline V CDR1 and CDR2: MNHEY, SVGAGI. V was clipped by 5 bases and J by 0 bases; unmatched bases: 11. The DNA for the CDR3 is TGTGCCAGCAGTACTCTCGGACAGGCGCTAAGCACAGATACGCAGTATTTG. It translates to CASSTLGQALSTDTQYL.

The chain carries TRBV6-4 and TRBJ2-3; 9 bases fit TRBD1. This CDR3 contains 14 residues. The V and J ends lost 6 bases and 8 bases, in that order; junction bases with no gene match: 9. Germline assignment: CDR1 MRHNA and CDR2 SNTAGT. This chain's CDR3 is CASRGDREAGTQYF. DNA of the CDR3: TGTGCCAGCAGGGGGGACAGGGAAGCAGGTACGCAGTATTTT.

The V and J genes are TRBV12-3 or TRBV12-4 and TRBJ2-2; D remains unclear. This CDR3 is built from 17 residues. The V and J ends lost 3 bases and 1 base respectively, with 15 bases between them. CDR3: CASSFHYTPKNTGELFF. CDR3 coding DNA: TGTGCCAGCAGTTTTCATTATACTCCGAAGAACACCGGGGAGCTGTTTTTT.

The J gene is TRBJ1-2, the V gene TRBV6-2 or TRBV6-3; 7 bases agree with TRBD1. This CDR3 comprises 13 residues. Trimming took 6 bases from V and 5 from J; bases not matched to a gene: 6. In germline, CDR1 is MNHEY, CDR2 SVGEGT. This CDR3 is CASRIDRDYGYTF. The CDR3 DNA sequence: TGTGCCAGCAGAATCGACAGGGATTATGGCTACACCTTC.

CDR3 region: CASRLGSGNEQFF. CDR3 coding DNA: TGTGCCAGCCGGCTGGGTTCAGGGAATGAGCAGTTCTTC. The genes are TRBV27 and TRBJ2-1; tentative D call: TRBD1 (5 bases). V was shortened by 8 bases and J by 7 bases, with 15 bases between the two germline ends. From germline, CDR1 is MNHEY and CDR2 SMNVEV (reference sequence). This CDR3 contains 13 residues.

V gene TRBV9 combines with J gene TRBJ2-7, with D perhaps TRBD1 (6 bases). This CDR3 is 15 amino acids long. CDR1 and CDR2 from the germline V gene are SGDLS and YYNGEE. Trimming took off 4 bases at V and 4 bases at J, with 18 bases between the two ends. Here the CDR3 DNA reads TGTGCCAGCAGCCCCCAGCAAGGGGGTACTTACGAGCAGTACTTC. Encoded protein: CASSPQQGGTYEQYF.

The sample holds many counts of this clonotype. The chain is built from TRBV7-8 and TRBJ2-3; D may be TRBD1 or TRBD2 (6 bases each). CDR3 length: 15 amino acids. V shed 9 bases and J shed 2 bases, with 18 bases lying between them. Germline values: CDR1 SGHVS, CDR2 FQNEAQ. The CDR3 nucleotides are TGTGCCAGTAAAGACGGGGGCGCCGCCACAGATACGCAGTATTTT. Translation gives CASKDGGAATDTQYF.

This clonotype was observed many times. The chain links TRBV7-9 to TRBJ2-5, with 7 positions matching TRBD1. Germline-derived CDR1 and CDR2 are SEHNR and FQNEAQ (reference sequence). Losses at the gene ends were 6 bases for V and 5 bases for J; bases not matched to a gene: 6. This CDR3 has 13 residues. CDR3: CASSLKTGETQYF. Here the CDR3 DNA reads TGTGCCAGCAGTTTAAAGACAGGGGAGACCCAGTACTTC.

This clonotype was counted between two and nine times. In nucleotides, the CDR3 is TGTGCCAGTAGTATCGGTCAGGGGGCAGATACGCAGTATTTT. It is translated as CASSIGQGADTQYF. V usage is TRBV19 and J usage is TRBJ2-3, with 7 bases fitting TRBD1. In germline, CDR1 is LNHDA, CDR2 SQIVND (reference sequence). Unmatched junction bases numbered 4, after V lost 3 bases and J lost 4 bases. The CDR3 has 14 residues.